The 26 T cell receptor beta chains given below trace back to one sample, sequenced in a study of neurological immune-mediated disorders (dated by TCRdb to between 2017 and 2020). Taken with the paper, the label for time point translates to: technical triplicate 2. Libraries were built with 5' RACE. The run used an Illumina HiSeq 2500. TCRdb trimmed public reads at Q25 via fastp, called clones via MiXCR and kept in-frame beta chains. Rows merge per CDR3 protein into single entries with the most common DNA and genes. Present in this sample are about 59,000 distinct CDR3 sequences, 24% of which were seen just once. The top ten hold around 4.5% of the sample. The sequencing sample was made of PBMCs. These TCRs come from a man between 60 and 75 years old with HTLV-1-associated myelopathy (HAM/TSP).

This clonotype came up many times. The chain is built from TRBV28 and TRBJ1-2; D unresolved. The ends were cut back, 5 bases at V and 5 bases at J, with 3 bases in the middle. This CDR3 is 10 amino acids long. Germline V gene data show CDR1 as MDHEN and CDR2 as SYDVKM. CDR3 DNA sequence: TGTGCCAGCAGTCATTATGGCTACACCTTC. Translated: CASSHYGYTF.

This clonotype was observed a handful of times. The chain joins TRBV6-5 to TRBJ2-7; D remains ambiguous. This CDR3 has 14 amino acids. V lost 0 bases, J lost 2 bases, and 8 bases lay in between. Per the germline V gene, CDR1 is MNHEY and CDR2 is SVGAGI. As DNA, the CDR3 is TGTGCCAGCAGTTACTCCGTACCCACCTACGAGCAGTACTTC. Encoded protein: CASSYSVPTYEQYF.

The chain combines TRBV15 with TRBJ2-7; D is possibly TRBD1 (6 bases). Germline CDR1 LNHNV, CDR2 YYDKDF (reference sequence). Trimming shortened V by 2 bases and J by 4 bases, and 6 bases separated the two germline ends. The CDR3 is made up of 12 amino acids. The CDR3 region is CATSRQGYEQYF. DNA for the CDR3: TGTGCCACCAGCAGACAGGGGTACGAGCAGTACTTC.

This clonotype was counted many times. The CDR3 DNA reads as TGTGCCAGCAGCCCCGGGACTAGCGGGACGGATACGCAGTATTTT. Translated: CASSPGTSGTDTQYF. The J gene is TRBJ2-3, the V gene TRBV7-9, with 13 bases aligning to TRBD2. After removal of 5 bases from V and 6 bases from J, the junction contained 5 bases not matched to a gene. This CDR3 has 15 amino acids. Germline CDR1 SEHNR, CDR2 FQNEAQ (reference sequence). The full variable domain, rest sourced from reference TRBV7-9 and TRBJ2-3, is DTGVSQNPRHKITKRGQNVTFRCDPISEHNRLYWYRQTLGQGPEFLTYFQNEAQLEKSRLLSDRFSAERPKGSFSTLEIQRTEQGDSAMYLCASSPGTSGTDTQYFGPGTRLTVL.

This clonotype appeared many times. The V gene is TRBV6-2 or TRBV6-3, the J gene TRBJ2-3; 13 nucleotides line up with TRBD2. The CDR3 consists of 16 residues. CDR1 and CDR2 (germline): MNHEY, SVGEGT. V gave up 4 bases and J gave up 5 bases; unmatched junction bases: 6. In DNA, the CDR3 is TGTGCCAGCAGTTTCCCGGGACTAGCGGGACGAGATACGCAGTATTTT. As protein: CASSFPGLAGRDTQYF.

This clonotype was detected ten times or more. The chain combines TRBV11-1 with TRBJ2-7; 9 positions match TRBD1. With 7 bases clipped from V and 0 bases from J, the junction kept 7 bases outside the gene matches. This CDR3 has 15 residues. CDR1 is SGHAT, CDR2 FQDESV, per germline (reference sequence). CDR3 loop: CASKPRQGVSYEQYF. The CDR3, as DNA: TGTGCCAGCAAACCACGACAGGGGGTCTCCTACGAGCAGTACTTC. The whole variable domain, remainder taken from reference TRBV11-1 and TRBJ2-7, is EAEVAQSPRYKITEKSQAVAFWCDPISGHATLYWYRQILGQGPELLVQFQDESVVDDSQLPKDRFSAERLKGVDSTLKIQPAELGDSAMYLCASKPRQGVSYEQYFGPGTRLTVT.

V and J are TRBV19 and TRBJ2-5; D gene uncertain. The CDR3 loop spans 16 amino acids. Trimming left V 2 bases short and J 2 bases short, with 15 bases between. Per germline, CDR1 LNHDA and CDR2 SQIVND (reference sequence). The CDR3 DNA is TGTGCCAGTAGTATAACCTCCCTCCAGAAGCAAGAGACCCAGTACTTC. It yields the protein CASSITSLQKQETQYF.

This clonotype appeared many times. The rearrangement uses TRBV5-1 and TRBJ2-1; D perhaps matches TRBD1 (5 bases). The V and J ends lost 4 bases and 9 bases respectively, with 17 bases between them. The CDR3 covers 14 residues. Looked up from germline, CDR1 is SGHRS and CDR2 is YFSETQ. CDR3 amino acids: CASSTEPSRGEQFF. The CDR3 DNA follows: TGCGCCAGCAGCACAGAGCCAAGTAGGGGTGAGCAGTTCTTC.

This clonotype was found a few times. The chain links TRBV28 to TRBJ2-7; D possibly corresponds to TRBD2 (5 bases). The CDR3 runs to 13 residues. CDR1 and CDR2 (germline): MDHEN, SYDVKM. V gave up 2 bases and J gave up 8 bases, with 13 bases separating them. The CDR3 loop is CASSLKTTYQQYF. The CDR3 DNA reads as TGTGCCAGCAGTTTAAAGACTACTTACCAGCAGTACTTC.

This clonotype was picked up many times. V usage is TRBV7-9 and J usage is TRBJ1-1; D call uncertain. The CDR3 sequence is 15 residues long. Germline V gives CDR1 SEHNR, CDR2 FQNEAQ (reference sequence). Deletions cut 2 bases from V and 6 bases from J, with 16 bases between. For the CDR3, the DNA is TGTGCCAGCAGCTTAATGGGCCCTACGGGTTCTGAAGCTTTCTTT. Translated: CASSLMGPTGSEAFF.

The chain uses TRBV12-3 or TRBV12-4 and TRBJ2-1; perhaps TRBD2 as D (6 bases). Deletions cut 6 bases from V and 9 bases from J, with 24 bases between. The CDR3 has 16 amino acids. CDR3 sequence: CASRDGLPGVWVEQFF. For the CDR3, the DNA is TGTGCCAGCAGGGATGGACTACCGGGAGTATGGGTTGAGCAGTTCTTC.

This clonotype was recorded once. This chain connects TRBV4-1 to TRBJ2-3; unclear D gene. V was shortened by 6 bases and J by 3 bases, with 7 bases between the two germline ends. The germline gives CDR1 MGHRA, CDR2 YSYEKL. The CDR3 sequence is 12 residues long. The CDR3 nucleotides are TGCGCCAGCAGGTCACAGACAGATACGCAGTATTTT. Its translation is CASRSQTDTQYF.

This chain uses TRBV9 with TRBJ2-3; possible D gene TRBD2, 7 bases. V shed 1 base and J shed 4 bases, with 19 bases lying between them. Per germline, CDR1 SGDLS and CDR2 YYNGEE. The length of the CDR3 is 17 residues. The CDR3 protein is CASSVYKGGSGSDTQYF. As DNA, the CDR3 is TGTGCCAGCAGCGTATATAAAGGGGGTAGCGGGTCAGATACGCAGTATTTT.

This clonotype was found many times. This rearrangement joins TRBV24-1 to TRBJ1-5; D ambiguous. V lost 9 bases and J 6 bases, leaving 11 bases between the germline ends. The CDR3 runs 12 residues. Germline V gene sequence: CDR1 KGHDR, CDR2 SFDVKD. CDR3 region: CATSTTGQPQHF. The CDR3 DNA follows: TGTGCCACCTCCACGACGGGTCAGCCCCAGCATTTT.

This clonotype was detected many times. The CDR3 DNA reads TGCGCCAGCAGCTTGGCGGGGACAGGGGGTACCTACGAGCAGTACTTC. Residues: CASSLAGTGGTYEQYF. The rearrangement uses TRBV5-1 and TRBJ2-7; 11 bases agree with TRBD1. The V gene end was trimmed by 0 bases and the J gene end by 2 bases; junction bases not matched to a gene: 4. This CDR3 is built from 16 residues. Looked up from germline, CDR1 is SGHRS and CDR2 is YFSETQ.

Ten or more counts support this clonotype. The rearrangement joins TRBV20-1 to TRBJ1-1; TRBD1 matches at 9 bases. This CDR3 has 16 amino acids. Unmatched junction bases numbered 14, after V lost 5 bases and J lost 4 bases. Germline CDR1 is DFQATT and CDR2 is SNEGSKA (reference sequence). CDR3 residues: CSAVPGQGVRITEAFF. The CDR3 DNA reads TGCAGTGCTGTTCCGGGACAGGGTGTACGTATCACTGAAGCTTTCTTT.

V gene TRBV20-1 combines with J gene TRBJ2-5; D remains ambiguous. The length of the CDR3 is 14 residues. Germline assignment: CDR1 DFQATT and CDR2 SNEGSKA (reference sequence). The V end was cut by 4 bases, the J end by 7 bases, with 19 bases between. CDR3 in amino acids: CSATLITRFRTQYF. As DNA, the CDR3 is TGCAGTGCTACCCTAATTACGAGGTTTCGGACCCAGTACTTC.

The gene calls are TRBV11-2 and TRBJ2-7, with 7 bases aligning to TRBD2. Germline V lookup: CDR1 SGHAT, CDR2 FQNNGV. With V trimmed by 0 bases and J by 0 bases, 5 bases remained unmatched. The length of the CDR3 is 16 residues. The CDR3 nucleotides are TGTGCCAGCAGCTTAGATAGAGCGGGGTCCTCCTACGAGCAGTACTTC. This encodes CASSLDRAGSSYEQYF.

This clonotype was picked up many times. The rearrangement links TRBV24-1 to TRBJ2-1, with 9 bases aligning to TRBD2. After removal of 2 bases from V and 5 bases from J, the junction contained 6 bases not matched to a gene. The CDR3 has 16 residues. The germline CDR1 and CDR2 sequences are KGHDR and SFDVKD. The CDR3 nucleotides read TGTGCCACCAGTGATTCAACTAGCGGGCCCCACAATGAGCAGTTCTTC. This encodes CATSDSTSGPHNEQFF.

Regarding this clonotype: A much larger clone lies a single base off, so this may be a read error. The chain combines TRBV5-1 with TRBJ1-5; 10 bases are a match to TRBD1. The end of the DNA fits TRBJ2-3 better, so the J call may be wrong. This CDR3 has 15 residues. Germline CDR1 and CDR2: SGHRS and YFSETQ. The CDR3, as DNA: TGCGCCAGCAGCTTGGCAGGACAGGGGGAACAGCCCCAGTATTTT. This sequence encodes CASSLAGQGEQPQYF.

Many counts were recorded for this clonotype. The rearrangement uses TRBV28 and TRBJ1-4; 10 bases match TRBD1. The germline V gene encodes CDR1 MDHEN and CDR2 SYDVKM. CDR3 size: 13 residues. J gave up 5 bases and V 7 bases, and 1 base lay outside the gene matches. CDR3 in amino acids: CASKDRGNEKLFF. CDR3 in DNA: TGTGCCAGCAAGGACAGGGGGAATGAAAAACTGTTTTTT. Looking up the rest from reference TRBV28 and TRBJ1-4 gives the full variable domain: DVKVTQSSRYLVKRTGEKVFLECVQDMDHENMFWYRQDPGLGLRLIYFSYDVKMKEKGDIPEGYSVSREKKERFSLILESASTNQTSMYLCASKDRGNEKLFFGSGTQLSVL.

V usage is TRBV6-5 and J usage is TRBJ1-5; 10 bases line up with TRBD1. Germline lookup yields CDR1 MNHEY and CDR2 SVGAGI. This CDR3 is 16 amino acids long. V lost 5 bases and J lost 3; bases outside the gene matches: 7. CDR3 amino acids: CASSRRTGGDNQPQHF. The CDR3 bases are TGTGCCAGCAGTAGGAGGACAGGGGGAGACAATCAGCCCCAGCATTTT.

CDR3 DNA sequence: TGTGCCAGCAGTTTATTGGGGGTTGCGGGAGCAGGGGAGCAGTTCTTC. Translated: CASSLLGVAGAGEQFF. The chain joins TRBV28 to TRBJ2-1, with TRBD2 identical over 7 bases. V was clipped by 1 base and J by 10 bases; unmatched bases: 13. Germline V lookup: CDR1 MDHEN, CDR2 SYDVKM. The CDR3 has 16 residues.

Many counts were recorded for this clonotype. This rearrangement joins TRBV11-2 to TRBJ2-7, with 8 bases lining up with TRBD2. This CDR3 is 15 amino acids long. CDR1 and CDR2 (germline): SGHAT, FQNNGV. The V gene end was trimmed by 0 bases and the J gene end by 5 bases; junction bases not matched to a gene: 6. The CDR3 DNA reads TGTGCCAGCAGCTTAGATCTTAGCGGGGCCCACGAGCAGTACTTC. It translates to CASSLDLSGAHEQYF.

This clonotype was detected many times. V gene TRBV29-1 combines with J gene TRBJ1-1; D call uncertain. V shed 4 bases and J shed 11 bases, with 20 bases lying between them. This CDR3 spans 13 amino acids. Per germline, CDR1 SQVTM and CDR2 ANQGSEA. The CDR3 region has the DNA TGCAGCGTTGGGATTGGAGGGTCAGTCTATGCTTTCTTT. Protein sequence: CSVGIGGSVYAFF.

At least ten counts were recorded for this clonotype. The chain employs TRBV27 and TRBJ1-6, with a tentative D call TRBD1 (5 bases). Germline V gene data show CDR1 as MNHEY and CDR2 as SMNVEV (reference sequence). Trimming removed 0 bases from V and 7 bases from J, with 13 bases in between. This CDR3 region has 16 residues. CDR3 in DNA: TGTGCCAGCAGTTTATCGCGGGGGGGTGGGAATTCACCCCTCCACTTT. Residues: CASSLSRGGGNSPLHF.